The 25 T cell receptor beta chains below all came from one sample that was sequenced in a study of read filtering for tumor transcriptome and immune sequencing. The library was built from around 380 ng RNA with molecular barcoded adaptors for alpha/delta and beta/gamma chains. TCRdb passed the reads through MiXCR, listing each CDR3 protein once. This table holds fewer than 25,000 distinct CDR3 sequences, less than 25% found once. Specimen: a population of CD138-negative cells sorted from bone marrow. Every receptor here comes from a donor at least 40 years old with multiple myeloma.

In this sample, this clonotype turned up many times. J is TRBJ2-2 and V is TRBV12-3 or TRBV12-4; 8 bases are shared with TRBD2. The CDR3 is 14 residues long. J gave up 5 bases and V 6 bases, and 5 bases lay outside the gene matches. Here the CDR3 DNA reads TGTGCCAGCAGACCCGGGGGGGGGACCGGGGAGCTGTTTTTT. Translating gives CASRPGGGTGELFF.

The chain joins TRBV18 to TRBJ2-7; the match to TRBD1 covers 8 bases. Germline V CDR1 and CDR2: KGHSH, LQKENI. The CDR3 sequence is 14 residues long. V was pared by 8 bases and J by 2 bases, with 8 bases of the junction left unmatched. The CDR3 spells CASTKDRAAYEQYF. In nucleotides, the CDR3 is TGTGCCAGCACCAAGGACAGGGCCGCCTACGAGCAGTACTTC.

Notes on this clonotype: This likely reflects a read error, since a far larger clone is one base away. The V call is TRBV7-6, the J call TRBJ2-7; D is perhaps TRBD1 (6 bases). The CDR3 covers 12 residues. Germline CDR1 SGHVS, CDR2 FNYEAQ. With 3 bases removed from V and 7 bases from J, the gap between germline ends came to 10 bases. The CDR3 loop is CASSFSRGEQYF. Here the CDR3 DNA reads TGTGCCAGCAGCTTCTCCAGGGGTGAGCAGTACTTC.

DNA of the CDR3: TGCGCCAGCAGCCAAGGGTTAGGACAGCCTTATCAGCCCCAGCATTTT. It is translated as CASSQGLGQPYQPQHF. This chain uses TRBV4-1 with TRBJ1-5, with D possibly matching TRBD1 (6 bases). Trimming removed 1 base from V and 5 bases from J, with 15 bases in between. Germline CDR1 reads MGHRA; CDR2 reads YSYEKL. The CDR3 has 16 amino acids.

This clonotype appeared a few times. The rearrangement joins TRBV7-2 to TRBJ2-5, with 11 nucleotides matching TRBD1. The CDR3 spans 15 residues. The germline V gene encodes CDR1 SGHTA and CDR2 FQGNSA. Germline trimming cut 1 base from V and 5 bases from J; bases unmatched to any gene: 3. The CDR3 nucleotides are TGTGCCAGCAGCTTAGGGGGGACAGGGGGGGAGACCCAGTACTTC. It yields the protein CASSLGGTGGETQYF.

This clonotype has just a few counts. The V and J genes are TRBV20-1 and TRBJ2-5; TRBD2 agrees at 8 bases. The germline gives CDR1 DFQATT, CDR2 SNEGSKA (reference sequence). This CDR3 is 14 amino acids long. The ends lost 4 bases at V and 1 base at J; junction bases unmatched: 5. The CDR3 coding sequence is TGCAGTGCTACTAAAGCGGGAGCCCAAGAGACCCAGTACTTC. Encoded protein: CSATKAGAQETQYF.

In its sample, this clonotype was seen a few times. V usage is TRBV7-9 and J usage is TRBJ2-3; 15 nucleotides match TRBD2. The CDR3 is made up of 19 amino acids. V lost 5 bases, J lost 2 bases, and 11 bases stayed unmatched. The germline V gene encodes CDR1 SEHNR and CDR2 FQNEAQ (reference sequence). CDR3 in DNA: TGTGCCAGCAGCCCCACCCGGACTAGCGGGGGGGGTTCCACAGATACGCAGTATTTT. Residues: CASSPTRTSGGGSTDTQYF.

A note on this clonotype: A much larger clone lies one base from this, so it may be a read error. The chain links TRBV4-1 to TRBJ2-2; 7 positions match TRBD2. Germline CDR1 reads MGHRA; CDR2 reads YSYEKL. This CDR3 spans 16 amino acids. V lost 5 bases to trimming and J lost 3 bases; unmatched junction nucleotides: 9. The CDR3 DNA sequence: TGCGCCAGCAGCTACGGGGGAGGGTATGACACCGGGGAGCTGTTTTTT. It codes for CASSYGGGYDTGELFF.

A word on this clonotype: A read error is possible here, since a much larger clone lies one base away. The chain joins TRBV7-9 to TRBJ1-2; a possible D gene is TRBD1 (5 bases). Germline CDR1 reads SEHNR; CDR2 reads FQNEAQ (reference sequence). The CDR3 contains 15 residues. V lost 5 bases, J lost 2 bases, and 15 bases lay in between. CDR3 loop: CASSAEGIQNYGYTF. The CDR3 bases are TGTGCCAGCAGCGCAGAGGGGATCCAGAACTATGGCTACACCTTC.

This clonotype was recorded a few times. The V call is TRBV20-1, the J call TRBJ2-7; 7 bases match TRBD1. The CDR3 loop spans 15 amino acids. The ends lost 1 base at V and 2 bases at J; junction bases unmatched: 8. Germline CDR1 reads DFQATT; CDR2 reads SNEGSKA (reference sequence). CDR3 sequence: CSARGPQGVTYEQYF. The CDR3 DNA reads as TGCAGTGCTAGAGGCCCTCAGGGGGTAACCTACGAGCAGTACTTC.

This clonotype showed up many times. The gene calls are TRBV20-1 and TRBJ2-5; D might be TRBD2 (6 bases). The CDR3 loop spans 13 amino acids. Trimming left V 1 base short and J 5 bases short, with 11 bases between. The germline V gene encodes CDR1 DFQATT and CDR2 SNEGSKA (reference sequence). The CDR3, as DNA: TGCAGTGCTAGAGTTTCGGGGGTCGAGACCCAGTACTTC. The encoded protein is CSARVSGVETQYF.

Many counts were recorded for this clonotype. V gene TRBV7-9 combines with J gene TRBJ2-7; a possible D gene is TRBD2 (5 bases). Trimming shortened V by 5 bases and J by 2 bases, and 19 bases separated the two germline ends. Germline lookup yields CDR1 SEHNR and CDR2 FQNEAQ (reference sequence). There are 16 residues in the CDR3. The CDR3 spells CASSIAGPTRTYEQYF. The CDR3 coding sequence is TGTGCCAGCAGCATCGCGGGCCCGACAAGGACCTACGAGCAGTACTTC.

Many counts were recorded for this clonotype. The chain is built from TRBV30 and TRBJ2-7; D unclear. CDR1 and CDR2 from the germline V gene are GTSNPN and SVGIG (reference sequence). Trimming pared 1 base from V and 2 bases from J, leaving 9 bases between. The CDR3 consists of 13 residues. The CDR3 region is CAWSASTPYEQYF. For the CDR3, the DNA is TGTGCCTGGAGTGCCTCGACTCCCTACGAGCAGTACTTC.

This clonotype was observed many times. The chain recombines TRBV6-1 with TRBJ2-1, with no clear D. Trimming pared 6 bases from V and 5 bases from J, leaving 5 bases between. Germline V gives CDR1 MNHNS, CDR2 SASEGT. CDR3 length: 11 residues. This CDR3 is CASRTDNEQFF. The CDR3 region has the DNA TGTGCCAGCAGAACTGACAATGAGCAGTTCTTC.

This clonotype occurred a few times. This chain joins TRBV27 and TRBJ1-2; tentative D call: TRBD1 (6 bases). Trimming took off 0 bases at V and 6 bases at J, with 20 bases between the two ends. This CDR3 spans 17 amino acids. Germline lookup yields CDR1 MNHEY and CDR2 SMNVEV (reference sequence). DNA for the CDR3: TGTGCCAGCAGTTTATCCCCCGGAGTGCAGGGGCTGGATGGCTACACCTTC. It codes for CASSLSPGVQGLDGYTF.

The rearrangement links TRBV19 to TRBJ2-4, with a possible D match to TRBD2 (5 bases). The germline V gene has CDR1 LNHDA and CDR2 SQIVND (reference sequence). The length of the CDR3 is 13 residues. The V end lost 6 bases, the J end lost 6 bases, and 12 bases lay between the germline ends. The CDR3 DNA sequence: TGTGCCAGTAGGGGGAGAATTGGAAACATTCAGTACTTC. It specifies CASRGRIGNIQYF.

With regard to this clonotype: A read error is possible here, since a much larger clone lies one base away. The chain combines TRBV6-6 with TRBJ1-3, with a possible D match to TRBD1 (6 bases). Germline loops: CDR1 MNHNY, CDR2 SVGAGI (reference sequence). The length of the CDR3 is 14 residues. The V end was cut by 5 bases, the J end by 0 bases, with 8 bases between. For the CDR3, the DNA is TGTGCCAGCAGTCGGGACACCTCTGGAAACACCATATATTTT. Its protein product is CASSRDTSGNTIYF.

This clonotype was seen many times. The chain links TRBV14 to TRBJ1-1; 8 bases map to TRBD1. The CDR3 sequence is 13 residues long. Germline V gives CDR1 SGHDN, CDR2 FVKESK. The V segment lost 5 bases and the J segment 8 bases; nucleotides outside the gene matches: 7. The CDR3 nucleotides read TGTGCCAGCAGCGCGGACAGGGCACGGGAAGCTTTCTTT. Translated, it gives CASSADRAREAFF.

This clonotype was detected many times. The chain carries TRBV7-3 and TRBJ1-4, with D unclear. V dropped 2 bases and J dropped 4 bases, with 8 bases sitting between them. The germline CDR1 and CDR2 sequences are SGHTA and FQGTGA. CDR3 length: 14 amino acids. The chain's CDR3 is CASSLGRYNEKLFF. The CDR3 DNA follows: TGTGCCAGCAGCTTAGGACGCTATAATGAAAAACTGTTTTTT.

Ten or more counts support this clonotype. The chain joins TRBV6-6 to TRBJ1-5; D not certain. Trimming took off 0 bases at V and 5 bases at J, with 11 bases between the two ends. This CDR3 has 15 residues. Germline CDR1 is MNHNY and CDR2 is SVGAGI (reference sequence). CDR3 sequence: CASSYSSRKDQPQHF. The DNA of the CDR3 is TGTGCCAGCAGTTACTCGAGCAGGAAGGATCAGCCCCAGCATTTT.

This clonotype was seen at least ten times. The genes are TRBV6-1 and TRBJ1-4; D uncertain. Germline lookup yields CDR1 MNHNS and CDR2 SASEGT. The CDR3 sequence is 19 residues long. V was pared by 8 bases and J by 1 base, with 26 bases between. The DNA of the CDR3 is TGTGCCAGCCGAGTATCGGTCCGGGATTACAGTGGAACTAATGAAAAACTGTTTTTT. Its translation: CASRVSVRDYSGTNEKLFF.

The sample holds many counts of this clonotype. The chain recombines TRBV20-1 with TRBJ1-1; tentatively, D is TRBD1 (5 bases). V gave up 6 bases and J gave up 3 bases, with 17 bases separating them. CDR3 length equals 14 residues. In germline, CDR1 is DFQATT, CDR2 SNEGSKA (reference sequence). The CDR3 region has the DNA TGCAGTGCGTCCGGGGACTGGGGGGACACTGAAGCTTTCTTT. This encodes CSASGDWGDTEAFF.

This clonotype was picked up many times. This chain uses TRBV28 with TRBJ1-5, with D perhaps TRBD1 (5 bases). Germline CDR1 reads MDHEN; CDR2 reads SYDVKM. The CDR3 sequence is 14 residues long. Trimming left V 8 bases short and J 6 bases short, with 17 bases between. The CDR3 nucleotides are TGTGCCAGCCACGGGGGTGGGCAGGGTCAGCCCCAGCATTTT. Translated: CASHGGGQGQPQHF.

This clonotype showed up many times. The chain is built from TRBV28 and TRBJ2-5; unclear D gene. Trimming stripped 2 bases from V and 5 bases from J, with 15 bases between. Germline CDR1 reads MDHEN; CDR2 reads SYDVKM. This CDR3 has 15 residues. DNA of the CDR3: TGTGCCAGCAGTTTAACCCCCACCCTCGCCGAGACCCAGTACTTC. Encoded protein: CASSLTPTLAETQYF.

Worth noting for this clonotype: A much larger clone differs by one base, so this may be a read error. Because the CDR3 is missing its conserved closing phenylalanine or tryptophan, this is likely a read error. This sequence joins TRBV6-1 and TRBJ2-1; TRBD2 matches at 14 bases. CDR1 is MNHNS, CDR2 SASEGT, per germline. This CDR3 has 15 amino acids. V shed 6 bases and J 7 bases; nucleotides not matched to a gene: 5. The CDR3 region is CASRRTSGGHNEQFS. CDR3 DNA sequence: TGTGCCAGCAGAAGGACTAGCGGGGGGCATAATGAGCAGTTCTCC.